The next 14 T cell receptor beta chains were all read from a single sample in a study of shared clonotypes between healthy human individuals. Sequenced by immunoSEQ multiplex PCR; TCRdb stores in-frame clones only, minus some. The data show around 1,900,000 clones, around 95% seen once. It was CD45RO-negative cells, positively selected for CCR7, that made up naive CD8 cells, with terminally differentiated effector memory CD45RA+ cells excluded. Input material: naive CD8+ T cells from PBMCs. These receptor sequences come from a man younger than 35 in good health. Some clones in this sample may be carry-over from other donors' samples.

The chain recombines TRBV9 with TRBJ2-3; 10 bases are a match to TRBD1. The CDR3 length is 16 residues. The V and J ends lost 2 bases and 2 bases, in that order; junction bases with no gene match: 5. Germline lookup yields CDR1 SGDLS and CDR2 YYNGEE. The CDR3 is CASSVHGQGVTDTQYF. DNA of the CDR3: TGTGCCAGCAGCGTCCACGGACAGGGGGTCACAGATACGCAGTATTTT.

V and J are TRBV20-1 and TRBJ2-7; the D is unclear. Germline loops: CDR1 DFQATT, CDR2 SNEGSKA (reference sequence). CDR3 length equals 10 residues. V was trimmed by 4 bases and J by 2 bases, leaving 3 bases between them. The CDR3 DNA reads TGCAGTGCTATGCCCTACGAGCAGTACTTC. Its translation: CSAMPYEQYF.

The chain uses TRBV29-1 and TRBJ1-2; a possible D gene is TRBD1 (5 bases). V was trimmed by 6 bases and J by 1 base, leaving 15 bases between them. This CDR3 is built from 14 residues. The germline V gene encodes CDR1 SQVTM and CDR2 ANQGSEA. The CDR3 loop reads CSVPYGDLNYGYTF. In DNA, the CDR3 is TGCAGCGTGCCATATGGGGACCTTAACTATGGCTACACCTTC.

V gene TRBV28 combines with J gene TRBJ2-1; D is ambiguous. V was trimmed by 3 bases and J by 5 bases, leaving 5 bases between them. The CDR3 totals 12 residues. Germline V gene data show CDR1 as MDHEN and CDR2 as SYDVKM. CDR3 in amino acids: CASSFQDNEQFF. DNA for the CDR3: TGTGCCAGCAGTTTTCAAGACAATGAGCAGTTCTTC. Using reference TRBV28 and TRBJ2-1 for the parts outside the CDR3, the full variable domain is DVKVTQSSRYLVKRTGEKVFLECVQDMDHENMFWYRQDPGLGLRLIYFSYDVKMKEKGDIPEGYSVSREKKERFSLILESASTNQTSMYLCASSFQDNEQFFGPGTRLTVL.

This sequence joins TRBV29-1 and TRBJ1-2; no clear D. Between the trimmed V and J ends, which lost 7 bases and 7 bases, there was a span of 13 bases. The CDR3 runs to 11 residues. Germline V CDR1 and CDR2: SQVTM, ANQGSEA. CDR3 DNA: TGCAGCGCCCGGTCGGCCGGTGGCTACACCTTC. Its translation: CSARSAGGYTF.

CDR3 residues: CASSLPRTGEGSGANVLTF. The CDR3 DNA sequence: TGTGCCAGCAGTTTACCCCGGACAGGGGAGGGTTCTGGGGCCAACGTCCTGACTTTC. The chain links TRBV28 to TRBJ2-6; TRBD1 matches at 9 bases. Germline trimming cut 2 bases from V and 1 base from J; bases unmatched to any gene: 9. Germline CDR1 MDHEN, CDR2 SYDVKM. This CDR3 is built from 19 residues. The entire variable domain, with the rest obtained from reference TRBV28 and TRBJ2-6, is as follows: DVKVTQSSRYLVKRTGEKVFLECVQDMDHENMFWYRQDPGLGLRLIYFSYDVKMKEKGDIPEGYSVSREKKERFSLILESASTNQTSMYLCASSLPRTGEGSGANVLTFGAGSRLTVL.

The chain links TRBV6-5 to TRBJ2-2, with TRBD1 as a possible D gene (7 bases). Germline CDR1 is MNHEY and CDR2 is SVGAGI. The CDR3 is 13 amino acids. Trimming removed 4 bases from V and 6 bases from J, with 9 bases in between. The CDR3 loop is CASSFRGAGELFF. The CDR3 DNA sequence: TGTGCCAGCAGTTTCAGGGGGGCCGGGGAGCTGTTTTTT.

This clone was recorded once. The chain has TRBV23-1 and TRBJ2-4; D is unresolved. TRBV23-1 is filed as an ORF, its function uncertain. With 4 bases removed from V and 5 bases from J, the gap between germline ends came to 12 bases. The CDR3 loop spans 14 amino acids. The CDR3 sequence: CASSRWDWENIQYF. As DNA, the CDR3 is TGCGCCAGCAGTCGGTGGGATTGGGAAAACATTCAGTACTTC.

The CDR3 nucleotides read TGTGCTAGTGGCACCTACGGTAGCGGCGCCCTAGCCAAAAACATTCAGTACTTC. Encoded protein: CASGTYGSGALAKNIQYF. The chain couples TRBV12-5 to TRBJ2-4; tentative D call: TRBD2 (6 bases). Per the germline V gene, CDR1 is LGHNT and CDR2 is FRNRAP. The CDR3 contains 18 residues. Trimming pared 6 bases from V and 0 bases from J, leaving 21 bases between.

The genes are TRBV4-3 and TRBJ2-1; a possible D gene is TRBD2 (5 bases). Germline values: CDR1 LGHNA, CDR2 YSLEER. The CDR3 runs 16 residues. V was shortened by 0 bases and J by 3 bases, with 12 bases between the two germline ends. DNA for the CDR3: TGCGCCAGCAGCCAAGAGGCGGACTCACTCTACAATGAGCAGTTCTTC. Translated: CASSQEADSLYNEQFF.

The chain couples TRBV19 to TRBJ2-1, with 14 bases identical to TRBD2. The CDR3 consists of 15 residues. Germline V lookup: CDR1 LNHDA, CDR2 SQIVND (reference sequence). J was trimmed by 13 bases and V by 1 base; bases with no gene match: 6. The CDR3: CASSIGTSGGTSQFF. CDR3 sequence (DNA): TGTGCCAGTAGTATAGGGACTAGCGGGGGGACGAGCCAGTTCTTC.

This clone was observed once. Other nucleotide sequences in the sample specify the same CDR3. The V call is TRBV7-9, the J call TRBJ2-7; D is unclear. Trimming took 6 bases from V and 4 from J, leaving 7 bases between them. The germline gives CDR1 SEHNR, CDR2 FQNEAQ (reference sequence). The CDR3 is 11 residues long. The CDR3 here is CASSTLYEQYF. CDR3 in DNA: TGTGCCAGCAGTACCCTGTACGAGCAGTACTTC.

V usage is TRBV7-2 and J usage is TRBJ2-2, with a weak D call TRBD2 (5 bases). Germline V gene data show CDR1 as SGHTA and CDR2 as FQGNSA. The CDR3 spans 16 residues. The ends were cut back, 1 base at V and 7 bases at J, with 16 bases in the middle. The CDR3 bases are TGTGCCAGCAGCTTAGTTAGCAGGAGGCTCGGCGGGGAGCTGTTTTTT. Translation gives CASSLVSRRLGGELFF.

Concerning this clone itself: This specimen includes other DNA sequences encoding the same CDR3. This chain connects TRBV11-2 to TRBJ2-1; TRBD2 matches 15 bases. V lost 4 bases to trimming and J lost 7 bases; unmatched junction nucleotides: 2. Germline V lookup: CDR1 SGHAT, CDR2 FQNNGV. The CDR3 contains 15 residues. The CDR3 loop is CASSSGLAGGNEQFF. CDR3 nucleotides: TGTGCCAGCAGCTCGGGACTAGCGGGAGGAAATGAGCAGTTCTTC.